Presented here are 20 T cell receptor beta chains from one specimen sequenced in a study of blood T cells in healthy people across ages. PCR was performed a second time for roughly 7 to 12 cycles using a sample-barcoded 5' primer and a J-beta primer mix. MiXCR, applied by TCRdb to the 5' RACE reads, yields one record per CDR3 protein. The data contain around 2 million distinct CDR3 sequences, 30% to 40% of them seen just once; the ten biggest clones take up under 25%. What was sequenced was blood. The receptors derive from a human donor in good health.

In its sample, this clonotype was seen a few times. The rearrangement joins TRBV20-1 to TRBJ1-1; 9 nucleotides align to TRBD1. Per the germline V gene, CDR1 is DFQATT and CDR2 is SNEGSKA (reference sequence). The CDR3 is 13 amino acids. With 6 bases clipped from V and 5 bases from J, the junction kept 7 bases outside the gene matches. The CDR3 spells CSADRGLRTEAFF. DNA for the CDR3: TGCAGTGCAGACAGGGGGTTGAGAACTGAAGCTTTCTTT.

The chain links TRBV11-3 to TRBJ1-2; no reliable D call. The germline CDR1 and CDR2 sequences are SGHNT and YENEEA. The CDR3 spans 19 residues. Trimming cost V 0 bases and J 4 bases, with 24 bases left between them. The CDR3 nucleotides are TGTGCCAGCAGCTTAGATTCCCTTTGGACTGGCGTTGAGGGCTATGGCTACACCTTC. Encoded protein: CASSLDSLWTGVEGYGYTF.

This clonotype was counted a few times. The chain employs TRBV6-2 or TRBV6-3 and TRBJ2-7, with 9 positions matching TRBD2. The junction had 9 bases not matched to a gene; V was cut back by 0 bases and J by 0 bases. Per the germline V gene, CDR1 is MNHEY and CDR2 is SVGEGT. This CDR3 contains 18 residues. CDR3 loop: CASSYSSFSGGPSYEQYF. The CDR3 coding sequence is TGTGCCAGCAGTTACTCGAGTTTTAGCGGGGGACCCTCCTACGAGCAGTACTTC.

This chain uses TRBV20-1 with TRBJ1-4, with a possible D match to TRBD1 (5 bases). This CDR3 contains 15 residues. Looked up from germline, CDR1 is DFQATT and CDR2 is SNEGSKA (reference sequence). The ends were cut back, 4 bases at V and 5 bases at J, with 17 bases in the middle. The CDR3 reads CSANSGSPRNEKLFF. In nucleotides, the CDR3 is TGCAGTGCTAATTCAGGGTCGCCGCGGAATGAAAAACTGTTTTTT.

The chain recombines TRBV4-3 with TRBJ2-3; tentative D call: TRBD2 (5 bases). The CDR3 runs to 14 residues. The V and J ends lost 4 bases and 2 bases respectively, with 10 bases between them. Per germline, CDR1 LGHNA and CDR2 YSLEER. The CDR3 loop reads CASSPIAYTDTQYF. Here the CDR3 DNA reads TGCGCCAGCAGCCCCATAGCGTACACAGATACGCAGTATTTT.

The gene calls are TRBV24-1 and TRBJ2-7; D gene uncertain. Germline V gene sequence: CDR1 KGHDR, CDR2 SFDVKD. The CDR3 has 13 residues. The V gene lost 0 bases and the J gene lost 1 base, with 3 bases spanning the gap. CDR3 sequence: CATSDLQSYEQYF. The CDR3 coding sequence is TGTGCCACCAGTGATTTGCAATCCTACGAGCAGTACTTC.

V and J are TRBV7-9 and TRBJ1-1; tentatively, D is TRBD1 (6 bases). The germline V and J ends were trimmed by 5 bases and 5 bases, with 15 bases remaining between them. The CDR3 loop spans 14 amino acids. CDR1 is SEHNR, CDR2 FQNEAQ, per germline (reference sequence). Written as DNA, the CDR3 is TGTGCCAGCAGCCGGACGCCAGGGGCGACTGAAGCTTTCTTT. It is translated as CASSRTPGATEAFF. The complete variable domain, with remaining parts taken from reference TRBV7-9 and TRBJ1-1, reads DTGVSQNPRHKITKRGQNVTFRCDPISEHNRLYWYRQTLGQGPEFLTYFQNEAQLEKSRLLSDRFSAERPKGSFSTLEIQRTEQGDSAMYLCASSRTPGATEAFFGQGTRLTVV.

This chain uses TRBV5-5 with TRBJ2-1, with a possible D match to TRBD1 (5 bases). V gave up 4 bases and J gave up 1 base, with 18 bases separating them. The CDR3 runs to 17 residues. Germline V lookup: CDR1 SGHKS, CDR2 YYEKEE (reference sequence). For the CDR3, the DNA is TGTGCCAGCAGCCCAAGACAGACCCACGTATCCTACAATGAGCAGTTCTTC. This gives the protein CASSPRQTHVSYNEQFF.

The V gene is TRBV9, the J gene TRBJ2-7, with D hard to call. The CDR3 spans 13 residues. V was pared by 0 bases and J by 6 bases, with 10 bases between. CDR1 and CDR2 from the germline V gene are SGDLS and YYNGEE. The DNA for the CDR3 is TGTGCCAGCAGCGTAGGGGTCGGCTCCGAGCAGTACTTC. Its protein product is CASSVGVGSEQYF.

The genes are TRBV6-1 and TRBJ1-2; tentative D call: TRBD1 (5 bases). Trimming took off 5 bases at V and 5 bases at J, with 27 bases between the two ends. The germline V gene has CDR1 MNHNS and CDR2 SASEGT. The CDR3 is 18 amino acids. Written as DNA, the CDR3 is TGTGCCAGCAGTCGGACATCAGGGTCGAGCTTGCCTCCTTATGGCTACACCTTC. Its protein is CASSRTSGSSLPPYGYTF.

As to this clonotype: A much larger clone differs by one base, so this may be a read error. The J gene is TRBJ1-6, the V gene TRBV2, with TRBD1 identical over 7 bases. This CDR3 contains 14 residues. Germline V gene data show CDR1 as SNHLY and CDR2 as FYNNEI. CDR3 in amino acids: CASVYTTGNSPRHF. CDR3 DNA sequence: TGTGCCAGCGTCTATACGACAGGGAATTCACCCCGCCACTTT. Combining the CDR3 with reference TRBV2 and TRBJ1-6 gives the whole variable domain EPEVTQTPSHQVTQMGQEVILRCVPISNHLYFYWYRQILGQKVEFLVSFYNNEISEKSEIFDDQFSVERPDGSNFTLKIRSTKLEDSAMYFCASVYTTGNSPRHFGNGTRLTVT.

This clonotype has a handful of counts. The chain uses TRBV13 and TRBJ2-1, with D unclear. This CDR3 region has 15 residues. CDR1 is PRHDT, CDR2 FYEKMQ, per germline (reference sequence). V was cut by 4 bases and J by 0 bases, with 10 bases left in between. Written as DNA, the CDR3 is TGTGCCAGCAGCTCGGCAGAGAGCTCCTACAATGAGCAGTTCTTC. This gives the protein CASSSAESSYNEQFF.

The chain couples TRBV7-9 to TRBJ1-2; no clear D gene. The CDR3 covers 15 residues. V shed 5 bases and J shed 5 bases, with 18 bases lying between them. The germline V gene encodes CDR1 SEHNR and CDR2 FQNEAQ (reference sequence). The CDR3 DNA sequence: TGTGCCAGCAGCCCGGCCGGAAGGTTAATATATGGCTACACCTTC. Residues: CASSPAGRLIYGYTF.

The V and J genes are TRBV5-6 and TRBJ1-1; D gene uncertain. The V end lost 5 bases, the J end lost 0 bases, and 17 bases lay between the germline ends. This CDR3 is built from 16 residues. The germline V gene has CDR1 SGHDT and CDR2 YYEEEE. The CDR3 DNA is TGTGCCAGCAGTCCACCCCCTAGAGTCATGAACACTGAAGCTTTCTTT. Residues: CASSPPPRVMNTEAFF.

This clonotype was recorded once. V usage is TRBV6-1 and J usage is TRBJ2-4, with D unclear. The J call may be in error: the DNA end matches TRBJ2-7 better. CDR1 and CDR2 from the germline V gene are MNHNS and SASEGT. This CDR3 is built from 12 residues. Written as DNA, the CDR3 is TGTGCCAGCAGGGAAAAGGGTTACGAGCAGTACTTC. Translating gives CASREKGYEQYF.

In its sample, this clonotype was seen a few times. V gene TRBV29-1 combines with J gene TRBJ1-1, with D perhaps matching TRBD1 (6 bases). CDR1 is SQVTM and CDR2 is ANQGSEA in the germline V gene. The CDR3 extends over 12 amino acids. V was pared by 6 bases and J by 10 bases, with 18 bases between. CDR3 nucleotides: TGCAGCGTCGAGGGTTACAGGGTTGCAGCTTTCTTT. Translating gives CSVEGYRVAAFF.

The chain employs TRBV29-1 and TRBJ1-5; 8 nucleotides align to TRBD1. Germline CDR1 and CDR2: SQVTM and ANQGSEA. CDR3 size: 15 residues. DNA of the CDR3: TGCTTACCTACGACTGAAGACAGGGGATTTCAGCCCCAGCATTTT. Amino acids: CLPTTEDRGFQPQHF.

This clonotype was seen more than once but under ten times. The rearrangement links TRBV7-2 to TRBJ2-7; possibly TRBD2 for D (6 bases). Germline CDR1 is SGHTA and CDR2 is FQGNSA. The CDR3 spans 14 residues. Trimming left V 1 base short and J 6 bases short, with 13 bases between. The CDR3 spells CASSLGLGAGEQYF. The CDR3 nucleotides are TGTGCCAGCAGCTTAGGACTAGGGGCGGGCGAGCAGTACTTC.

This clonotype was found many times. The chain links TRBV14 to TRBJ1-6; 7 bases line up with TRBD1. V trimming: 10 bases; J trimming: 6 bases; junction bases outside the gene matches: 6. The CDR3 extends over 13 amino acids. Per the germline V gene, CDR1 is SGHDN and CDR2 is FVKESK. The CDR3 DNA sequence: TGTGCCACTTCGGGACAGATTAATTCACCCCTCCACTTT. Its protein is CATSGQINSPLHF.

This rearrangement joins TRBV7-9 to TRBJ1-3, with 7 bases aligning to TRBD1. V gave up 2 bases and J gave up 0 bases; unmatched junction bases: 7. This CDR3 comprises 17 residues. CDR1 and CDR2 from the germline V gene are SEHNR and FQNEAQ (reference sequence). The CDR3 loop is CASSLRTGFFSGNTIYF. CDR3 nucleotides: TGTGCCAGCAGCTTAAGGACAGGTTTCTTCTCTGGAAACACCATATATTTT.